This TCR beta chain was recorded in a study of chemoradiotherapy in HPV16-positive cancers. Looking at the study overall: A couple of HPV16-positive patients' cells yielded candidate HPV-specific clones and common motifs.

About this clone itself: What it binds is unknown.

V shed 2 bases, J shed 4 bases, and the junction held 5 bases outside the gene matches. Germline CDR1 is SGHNT and CDR2 is YYREEE (reference sequence). The CDR3 is 15 amino acids. Study-wide findings and caveats: Only two HPV16-positive patients supplied the functional HPV-specificity definition. For HPV16-positive patients, expanding HPV-responsive T cells associated with longer recurrence-free survival. Non-HPV-specific T cells did not expand in tumors during treatment, whereas candidate HPV-specific clones and E7-related motifs did.

Here immunoSEQ multiplex PCR was the method, and the copy in TCRdb shows in-frame clones only, minus some. The data contain about 67,000 clones, 88% of them seen just once; the ten biggest clones take up just over 4%. The chain links TRBV5-4 to TRBJ1-2, with 10 bases that match TRBD1. The clonotype was recovered from a human donor with HPV-associated anogenital cancer. This specimen consisted of blood, obtained from a patient who underwent chemoradiotherapy. Written as DNA, the CDR3 is TGTGCCAGCAGCTTCGACAGGGGGCAGGTCTATGGCTACACCTTC. This codes for CASSFDRGQVYGYTF.